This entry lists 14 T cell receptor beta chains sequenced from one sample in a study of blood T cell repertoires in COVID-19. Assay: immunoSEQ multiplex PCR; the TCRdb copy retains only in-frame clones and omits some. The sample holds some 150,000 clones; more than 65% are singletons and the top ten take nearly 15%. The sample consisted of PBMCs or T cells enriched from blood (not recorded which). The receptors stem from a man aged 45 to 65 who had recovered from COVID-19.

DNA for the CDR3: TGTGCCTATTGTCGAGTAGCGGGGGCTATGAACACCGGGGAGCTGTTTTTT. Translated, it gives CAYCRVAGAMNTGELFF. The rearrangement links TRBV5-4 to TRBJ2-2; 9 bases match TRBD2. The CDR3 consists of 17 residues. Germline V gene lookup returns CDR1 SGHNT and CDR2 YYREEE (reference sequence). The J segment lost 1 base and the V segment lost 10 bases, leaving 14 bases of the junction unmatched.

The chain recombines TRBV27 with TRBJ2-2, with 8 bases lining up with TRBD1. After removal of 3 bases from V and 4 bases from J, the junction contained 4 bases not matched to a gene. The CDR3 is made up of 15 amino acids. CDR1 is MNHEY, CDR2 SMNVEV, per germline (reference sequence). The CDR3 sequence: CASSLTGASTGELFF. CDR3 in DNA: TGTGCCAGCAGTTTGACAGGGGCCAGCACCGGGGAGCTGTTTTTT.

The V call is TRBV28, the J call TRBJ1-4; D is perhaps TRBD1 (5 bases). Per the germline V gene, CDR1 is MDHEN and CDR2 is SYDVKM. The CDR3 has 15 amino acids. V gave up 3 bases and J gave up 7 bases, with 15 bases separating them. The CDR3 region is CASSLKGQGIEKLFF. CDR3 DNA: TGTGCCAGCAGTTTGAAAGGGCAGGGAATTGAAAAACTGTTTTTT.

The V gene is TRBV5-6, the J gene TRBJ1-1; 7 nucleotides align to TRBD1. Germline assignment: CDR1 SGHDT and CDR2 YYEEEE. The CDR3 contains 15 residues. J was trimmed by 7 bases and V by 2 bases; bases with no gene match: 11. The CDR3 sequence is CASSLGTATTLEAFF. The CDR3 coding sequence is TGTGCCAGCAGCTTAGGGACAGCCACAACCCTTGAAGCTTTCTTT.

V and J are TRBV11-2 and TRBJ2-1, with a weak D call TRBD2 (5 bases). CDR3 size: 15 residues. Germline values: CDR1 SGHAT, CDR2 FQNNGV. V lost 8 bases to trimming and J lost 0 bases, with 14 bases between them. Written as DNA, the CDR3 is TGTGCCAGCGGCAACCGGAGGTACTCCTACAATGAGCAGTTCTTC. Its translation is CASGNRRYSYNEQFF.

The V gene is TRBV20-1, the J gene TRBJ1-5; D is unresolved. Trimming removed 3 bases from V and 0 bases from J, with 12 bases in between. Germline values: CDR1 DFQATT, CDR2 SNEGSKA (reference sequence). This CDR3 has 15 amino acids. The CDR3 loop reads CSASPGEYSNQPQHF. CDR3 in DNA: TGCAGTGCTAGTCCCGGGGAGTATAGCAATCAGCCCCAGCATTTT.

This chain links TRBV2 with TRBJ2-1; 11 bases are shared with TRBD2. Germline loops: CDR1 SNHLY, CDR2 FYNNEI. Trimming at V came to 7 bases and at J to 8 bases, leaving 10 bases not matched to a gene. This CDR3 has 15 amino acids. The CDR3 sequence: CASKKLAGVTDEQFF. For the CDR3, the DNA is TGTGCCAGCAAAAAACTAGCGGGGGTGACTGATGAGCAGTTCTTC.

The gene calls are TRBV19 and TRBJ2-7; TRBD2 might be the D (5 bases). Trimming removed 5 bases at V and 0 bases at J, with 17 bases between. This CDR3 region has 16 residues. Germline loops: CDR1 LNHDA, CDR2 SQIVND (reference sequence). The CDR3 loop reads CASSGGLPLSSYEQYF. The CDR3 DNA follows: TGTGCCAGTAGTGGCGGACTCCCTCTTTCCTCCTACGAGCAGTACTTC.

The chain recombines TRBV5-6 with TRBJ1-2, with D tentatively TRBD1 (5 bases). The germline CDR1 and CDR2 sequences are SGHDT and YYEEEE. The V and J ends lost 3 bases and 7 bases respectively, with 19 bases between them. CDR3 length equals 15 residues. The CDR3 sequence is CASSWFRTPDFGYTF. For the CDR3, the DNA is TGTGCCAGCAGCTGGTTCCGGACACCTGATTTTGGCTACACCTTC.

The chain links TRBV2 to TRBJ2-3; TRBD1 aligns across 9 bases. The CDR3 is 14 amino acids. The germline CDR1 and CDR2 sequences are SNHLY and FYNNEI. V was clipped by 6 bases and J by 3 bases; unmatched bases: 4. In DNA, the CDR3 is TGTGCCAGCAGCCGGGACAGGGAAACAGATACGCAGTATTTT. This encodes CASSRDRETDTQYF.

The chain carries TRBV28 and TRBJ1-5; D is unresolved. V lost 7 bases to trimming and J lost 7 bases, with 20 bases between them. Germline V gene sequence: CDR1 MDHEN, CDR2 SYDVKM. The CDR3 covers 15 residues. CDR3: CASTWRAPVKQPQHF. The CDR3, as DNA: TGTGCCAGCACCTGGAGGGCCCCGGTCAAGCAGCCCCAGCATTTT.

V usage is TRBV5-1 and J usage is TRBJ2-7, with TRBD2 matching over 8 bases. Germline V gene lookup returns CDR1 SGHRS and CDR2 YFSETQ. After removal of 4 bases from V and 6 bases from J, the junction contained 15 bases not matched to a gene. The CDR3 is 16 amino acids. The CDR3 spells CASSTSLPSTSVEQYF. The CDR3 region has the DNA TGCGCCAGCAGCACCTCTTTGCCGTCGACTAGCGTCGAGCAGTACTTC.

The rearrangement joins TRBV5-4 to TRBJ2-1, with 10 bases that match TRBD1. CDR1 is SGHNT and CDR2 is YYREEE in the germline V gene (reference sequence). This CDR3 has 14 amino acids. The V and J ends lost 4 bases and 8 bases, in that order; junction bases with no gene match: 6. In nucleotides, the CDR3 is TGTGCCAGCAGCCTGGGACAGGGGTTCGATGAGCAGTTCTTC. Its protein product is CASSLGQGFDEQFF.

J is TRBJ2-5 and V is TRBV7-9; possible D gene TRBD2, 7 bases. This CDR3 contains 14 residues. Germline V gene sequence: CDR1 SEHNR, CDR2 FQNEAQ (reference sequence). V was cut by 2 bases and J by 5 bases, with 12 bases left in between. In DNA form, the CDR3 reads TGTGCCAGCAGCTTACGGGGGGCCGGTGAGACCCAGTACTTC. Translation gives CASSLRGAGETQYF.